This TCR beta chain was found in a study of blood T cells in healthy people across ages. This clonotype came up a few times. A second PCR, run for roughly 7 to 11 cycles, used a sample-barcoded 5' primer plus a J-beta primer mix. A single record per CDR3 protein comes from TCRdb applying MiXCR to the 5' RACE reads. Here the sample spans 1,100,000 or so distinct CDR3 sequences, less than 50% being singletons. The TCR sequence derives from a woman in her sixties in good health. Specimen: blood.

As DNA, the CDR3 is TGTGCCACCAGTGGTTCCCATAGTGAGCAGTTCTTC. Translation gives CATSGSHSEQFF. The chain uses TRBV24-1 and TRBJ2-1; D uncertain. Trimming stripped 5 bases from V and 9 bases from J, with 10 bases between. Germline CDR1 reads KGHDR; CDR2 reads SFDVKD. The CDR3 covers 12 residues.